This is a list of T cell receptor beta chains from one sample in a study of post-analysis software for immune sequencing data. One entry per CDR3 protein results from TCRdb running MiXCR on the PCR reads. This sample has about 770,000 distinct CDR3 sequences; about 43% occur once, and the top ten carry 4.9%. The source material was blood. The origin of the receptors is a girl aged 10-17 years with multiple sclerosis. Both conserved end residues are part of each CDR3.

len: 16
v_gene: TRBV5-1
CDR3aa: CASSSAREGRTDTQYF

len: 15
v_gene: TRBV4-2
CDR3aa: CASSQWGAGVHEQYF

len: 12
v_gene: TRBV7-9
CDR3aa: CASSLVGDEQFF

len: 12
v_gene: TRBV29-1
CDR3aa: CSVRTQQETQFF

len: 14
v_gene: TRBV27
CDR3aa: CASSFGLHRKAQYF

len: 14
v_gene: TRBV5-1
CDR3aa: CASSLTGVSYEQYF

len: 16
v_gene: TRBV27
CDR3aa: CASSRPRLAGGHEQFF

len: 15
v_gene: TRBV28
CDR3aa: CASTHGAGGAETQYF

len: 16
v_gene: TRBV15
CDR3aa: CATSGYKRSGANVLTF

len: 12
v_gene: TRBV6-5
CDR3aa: CASSPKGSPQYF